This T cell receptor (beta chain) was sequenced in a study of blood T cells in healthy people across ages. Germline V lookup: CDR1 SNHLY, CDR2 FYNNEI. The CDR3 consists of 12 residues. Deletions cut 6 bases from V and 5 bases from J, with 10 bases between. Sample-barcoded 5' priming and a J-beta primer mix drove a second PCR of roughly 7 to 11 cycles. TCRdb processed the 5' RACE reads anew with MiXCR; each CDR3 protein has one entry. The sample holds around 1,800,000 distinct CDR3 sequences, 35% to 50% seen once. Sequenced sample: blood. This clonotype was sampled from a human donor in good health. This chain uses TRBV2 with TRBJ1-1, with D hard to call. The DNA for the CDR3 is TGTGCCAGCAGACTCCCCCGGACTGAAGCTTTCTTT. Translated, it gives CASRLPRTEAFF.